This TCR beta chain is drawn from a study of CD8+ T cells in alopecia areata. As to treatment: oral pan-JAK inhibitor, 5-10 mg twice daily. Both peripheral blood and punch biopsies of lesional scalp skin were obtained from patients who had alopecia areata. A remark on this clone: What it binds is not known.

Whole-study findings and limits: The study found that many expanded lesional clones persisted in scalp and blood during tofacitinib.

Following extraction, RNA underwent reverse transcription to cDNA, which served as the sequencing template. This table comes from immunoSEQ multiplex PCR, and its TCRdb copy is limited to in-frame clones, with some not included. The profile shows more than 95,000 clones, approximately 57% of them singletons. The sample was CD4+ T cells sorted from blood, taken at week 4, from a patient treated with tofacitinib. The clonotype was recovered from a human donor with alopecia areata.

The CDR3 spells CAWSGARDTQYF. The DNA of the CDR3 is TGTGCCTGGAGTGGGGCCAGGGATACGCAGTATTTT. The chain combines TRBV30 with TRBJ2-3; D unclear. V gave up 1 base and J gave up 6 bases, with 8 bases separating them. This CDR3 has 12 amino acids. The germline gives CDR1 GTSNPN, CDR2 SVGIG (reference sequence). Full variable domain (rest looked up from reference TRBV30 and TRBJ2-3): SQTIHQWPATLVQPVGSPLSLECTVEGTSNPNLYWYRQAAGRGLQLLFYSVGIGQISSEVPQNLSASRPQDRQFILSSKKLLLSDSGFYLCAWSGARDTQYFGPGTRLTVL.